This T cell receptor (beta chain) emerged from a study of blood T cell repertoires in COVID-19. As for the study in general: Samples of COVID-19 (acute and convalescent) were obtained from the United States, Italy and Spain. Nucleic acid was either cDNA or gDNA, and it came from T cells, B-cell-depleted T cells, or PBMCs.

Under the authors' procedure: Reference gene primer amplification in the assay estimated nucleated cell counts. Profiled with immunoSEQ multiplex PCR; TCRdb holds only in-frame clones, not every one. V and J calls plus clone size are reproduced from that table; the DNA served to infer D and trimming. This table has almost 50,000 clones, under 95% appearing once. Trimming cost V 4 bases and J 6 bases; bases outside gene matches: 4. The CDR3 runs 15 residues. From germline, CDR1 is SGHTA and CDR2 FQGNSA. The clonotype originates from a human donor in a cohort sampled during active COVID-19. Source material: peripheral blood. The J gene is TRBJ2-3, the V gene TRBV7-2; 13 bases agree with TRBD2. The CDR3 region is CASSWGLAGLDTQYF. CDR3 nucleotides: TGTGCCAGCAGCTGGGGACTAGCGGGATTGGATACGCAGTATTTT.